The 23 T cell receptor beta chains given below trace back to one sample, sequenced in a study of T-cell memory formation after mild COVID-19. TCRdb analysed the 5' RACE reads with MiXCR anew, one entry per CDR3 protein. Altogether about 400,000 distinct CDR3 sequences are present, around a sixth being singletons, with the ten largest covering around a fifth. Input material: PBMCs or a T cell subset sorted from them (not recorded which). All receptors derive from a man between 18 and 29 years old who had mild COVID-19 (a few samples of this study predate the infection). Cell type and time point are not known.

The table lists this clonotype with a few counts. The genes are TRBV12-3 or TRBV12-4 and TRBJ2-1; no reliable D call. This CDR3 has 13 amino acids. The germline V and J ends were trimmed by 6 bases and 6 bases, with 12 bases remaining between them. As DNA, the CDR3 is TGTGCCAGCAGGGGAAGGCAACCCAATGAGCAGTTCTTC. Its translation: CASRGRQPNEQFF.

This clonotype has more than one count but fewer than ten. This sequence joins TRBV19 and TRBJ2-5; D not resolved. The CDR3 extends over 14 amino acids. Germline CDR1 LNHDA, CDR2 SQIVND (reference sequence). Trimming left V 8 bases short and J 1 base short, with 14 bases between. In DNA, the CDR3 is TGTGCCAGTGGAAATGGCCGGGCCCAAGAGACCCAGTACTTC. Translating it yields CASGNGRAQETQYF.

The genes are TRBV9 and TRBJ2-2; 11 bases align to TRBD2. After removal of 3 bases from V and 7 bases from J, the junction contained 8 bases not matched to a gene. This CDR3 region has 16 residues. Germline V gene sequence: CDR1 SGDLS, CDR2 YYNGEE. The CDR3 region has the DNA TGTGCCAGCAGCGCCCCGACTAGCGGGGAGGGCGGGGAGCTGTTTTTT. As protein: CASSAPTSGEGGELFF.

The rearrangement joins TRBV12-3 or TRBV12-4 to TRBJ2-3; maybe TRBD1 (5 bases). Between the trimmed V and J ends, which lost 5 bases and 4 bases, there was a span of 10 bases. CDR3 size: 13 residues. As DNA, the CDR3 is TGTGCCAGCAGTAAAACAGGTCCAGATACGCAGTATTTT. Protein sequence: CASSKTGPDTQYF.

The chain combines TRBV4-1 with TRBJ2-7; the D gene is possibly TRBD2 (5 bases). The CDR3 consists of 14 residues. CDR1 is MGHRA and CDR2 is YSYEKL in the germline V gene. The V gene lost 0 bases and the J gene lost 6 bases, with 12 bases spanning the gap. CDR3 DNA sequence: TGCGCCAGCAGCCAAGATGGGCTAGCCTCCGAGCAGTACGTC. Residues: CASSQDGLASEQYV.

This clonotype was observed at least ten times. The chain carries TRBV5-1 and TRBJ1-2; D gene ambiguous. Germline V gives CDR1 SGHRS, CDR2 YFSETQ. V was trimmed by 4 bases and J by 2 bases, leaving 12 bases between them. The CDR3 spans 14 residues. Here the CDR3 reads CASSLWTENYGYTF. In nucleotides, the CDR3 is TGCGCCAGCAGCCTGTGGACGGAGAACTATGGCTACACCTTC.

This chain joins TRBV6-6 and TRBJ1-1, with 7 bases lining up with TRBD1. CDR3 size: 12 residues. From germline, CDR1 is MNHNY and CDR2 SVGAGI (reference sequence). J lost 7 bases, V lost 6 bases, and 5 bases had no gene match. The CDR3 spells CASRSRDSEAFF. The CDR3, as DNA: TGTGCCAGCAGATCCCGGGACAGTGAAGCTTTCTTT.

The CDR3 sequence: CSGGHDYEQYF. Written as DNA, the CDR3 is TGCAGCGGGGGACATGATTACGAGCAGTACTTC. V gene TRBV29-1 combines with J gene TRBJ2-7; D is possibly TRBD1 (6 bases). The germline V gene encodes CDR1 SQVTM and CDR2 ANQGSEA. This CDR3 region has 11 residues. With 7 bases removed from V and 4 bases from J, the gap between germline ends came to 11 bases.

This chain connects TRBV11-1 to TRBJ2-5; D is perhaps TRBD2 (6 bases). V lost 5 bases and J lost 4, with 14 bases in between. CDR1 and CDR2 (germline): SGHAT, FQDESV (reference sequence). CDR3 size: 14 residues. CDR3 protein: CASSQWDGGETQYF. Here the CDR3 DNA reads TGTGCCAGCAGCCAGTGGGACGGGGGAGAGACCCAGTACTTC.

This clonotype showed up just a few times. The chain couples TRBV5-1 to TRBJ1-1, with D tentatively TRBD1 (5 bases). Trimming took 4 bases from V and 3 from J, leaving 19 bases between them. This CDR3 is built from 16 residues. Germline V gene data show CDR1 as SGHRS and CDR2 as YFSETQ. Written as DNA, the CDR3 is TGCGCCAGCAGCCCCTCAGGGCAGGGTGGGTACACTGAAGCTTTCTTT. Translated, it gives CASSPSGQGGYTEAFF.

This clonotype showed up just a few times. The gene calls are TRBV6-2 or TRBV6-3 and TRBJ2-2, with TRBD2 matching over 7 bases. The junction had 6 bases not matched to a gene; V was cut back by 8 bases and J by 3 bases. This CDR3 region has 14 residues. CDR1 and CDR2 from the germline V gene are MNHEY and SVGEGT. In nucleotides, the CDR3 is TGTGCCAGCCAGGAGCGGGGATACACCGGGGAGCTGTTTTTT. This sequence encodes CASQERGYTGELFF.

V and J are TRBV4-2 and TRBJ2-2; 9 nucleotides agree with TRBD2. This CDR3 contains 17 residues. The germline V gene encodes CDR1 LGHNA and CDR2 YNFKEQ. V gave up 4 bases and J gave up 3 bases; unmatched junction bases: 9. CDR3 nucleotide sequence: TGTGCCAGCAGCCCACCCGGAGGCGGGGGGGACACCGGGGAGCTGTTTTTT. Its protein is CASSPPGGGGDTGELFF.

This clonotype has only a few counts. CDR3 bases: TGCAGCGGCGGGGGAGGGGACCGGGATAAGGAGCTGTTTTTT. It translates to CSGGGGDRDKELFF. The chain uses TRBV29-1 and TRBJ2-2; TRBD2 matches at 7 bases. This CDR3 spans 14 amino acids. Germline CDR1 reads SQVTM; CDR2 reads ANQGSEA. The V gene end was trimmed by 7 bases and the J gene end by 10 bases; junction bases not matched to a gene: 15.

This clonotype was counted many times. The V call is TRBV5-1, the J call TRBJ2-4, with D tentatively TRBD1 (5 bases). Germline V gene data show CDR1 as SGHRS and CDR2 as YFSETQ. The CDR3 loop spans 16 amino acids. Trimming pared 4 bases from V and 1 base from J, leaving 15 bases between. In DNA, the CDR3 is TGCGCCAGCAGCGTTGGACATGTGGTTGCCAAAAACATTCAGTACTTC. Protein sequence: CASSVGHVVAKNIQYF.

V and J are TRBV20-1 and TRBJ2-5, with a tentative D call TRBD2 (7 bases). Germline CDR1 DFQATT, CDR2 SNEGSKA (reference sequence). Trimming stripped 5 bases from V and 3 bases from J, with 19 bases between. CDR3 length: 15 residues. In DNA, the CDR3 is TGCAGTGCTCCCCCGTGGGAGGGGGTGAAAGAGACCCAGTACTTC. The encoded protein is CSAPPWEGVKETQYF.

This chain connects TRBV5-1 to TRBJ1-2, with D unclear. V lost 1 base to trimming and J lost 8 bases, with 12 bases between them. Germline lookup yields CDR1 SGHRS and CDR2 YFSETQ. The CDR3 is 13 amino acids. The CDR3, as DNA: TGCGCCAGCAGCTTGTCCCCCGCATGGGGCTACACCTTC. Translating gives CASSLSPAWGYTF.

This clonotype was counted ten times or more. CDR3 bases: TGTGCCAGCAGCTTGACAGGGGACTATGGCTACACCTTC. It encodes CASSLTGDYGYTF. The chain recombines TRBV7-9 with TRBJ1-2; 8 bases are shared with TRBD1. After removal of 3 bases from V and 3 bases from J, the junction contained 0 bases not matched to a gene. This CDR3 has 13 residues. The V gene's germline CDR1 is SEHNR and CDR2 FQNEAQ (reference sequence). Looking up the rest from reference TRBV7-9 and TRBJ1-2 gives the full variable domain: DTGVSQNPRHKITKRGQNVTFRCDPISEHNRLYWYRQTLGQGPEFLTYFQNEAQLEKSRLLSDRFSAERPKGSFSTLEIQRTEQGDSAMYLCASSLTGDYGYTFGSGTRLTVV.

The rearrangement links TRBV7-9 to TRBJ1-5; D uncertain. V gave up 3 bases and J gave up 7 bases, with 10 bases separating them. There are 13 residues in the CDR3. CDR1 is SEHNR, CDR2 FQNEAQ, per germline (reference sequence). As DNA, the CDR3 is TGTGCCAGCAGCTTGTCTGGGTACCAGCCCCAGCATTTT. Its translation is CASSLSGYQPQHF.

CDR3 DNA: TGCGCCAGCAGCTTGGGGGCTGGGAACTACGAGCAGTACGTC. Protein product: CASSLGAGNYEQYV. The chain combines TRBV5-1 with TRBJ2-7; D remains unclear. Germline CDR1 is SGHRS and CDR2 is YFSETQ. The CDR3 contains 14 residues. Trimming left V 0 bases short and J 3 bases short, with 10 bases between.

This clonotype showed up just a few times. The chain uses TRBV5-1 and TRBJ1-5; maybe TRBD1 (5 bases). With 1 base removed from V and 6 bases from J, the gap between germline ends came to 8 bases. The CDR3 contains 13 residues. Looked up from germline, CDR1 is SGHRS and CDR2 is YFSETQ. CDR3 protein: CASSLLGGQPQHF. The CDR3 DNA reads TGCGCCAGCAGCTTGTTGGGGGGTCAGCCCCAGCATTTT. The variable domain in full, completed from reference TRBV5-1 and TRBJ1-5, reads KAGVTQTPRYLIKTRGQQVTLSCSPISGHRSVSWYQQTPGQGLQFLFEYFSETQRNKGNFPGRFSGRQFSNSRSEMNVSTLELGDSALYLCASSLLGGQPQHFGDGTRLSIL.

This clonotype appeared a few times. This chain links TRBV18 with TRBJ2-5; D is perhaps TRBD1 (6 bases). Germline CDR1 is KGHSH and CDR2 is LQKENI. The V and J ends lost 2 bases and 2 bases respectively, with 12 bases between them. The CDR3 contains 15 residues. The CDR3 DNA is TGTGCCAGCTCACCAGGCCCAGGGGTGCAAGAGACCCAGTACTTC. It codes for CASSPGPGVQETQYF.

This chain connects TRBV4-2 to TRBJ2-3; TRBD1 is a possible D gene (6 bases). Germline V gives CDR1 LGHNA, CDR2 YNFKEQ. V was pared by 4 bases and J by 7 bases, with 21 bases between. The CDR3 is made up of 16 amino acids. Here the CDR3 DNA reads TGTGCCAGCAGCCCTCCGGGACACTCTCTTTGGAATACGCAGTATTTT. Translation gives CASSPPGHSLWNTQYF.

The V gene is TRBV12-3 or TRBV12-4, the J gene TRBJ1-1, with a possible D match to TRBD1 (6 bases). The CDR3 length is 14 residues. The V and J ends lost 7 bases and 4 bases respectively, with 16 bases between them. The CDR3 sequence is CASTLGGPATEAFF. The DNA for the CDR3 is TGTGCCAGCACCCTCGGGGGGCCGGCCACTGAAGCTTTCTTT.